This TCR beta chain came from a study of neoadjuvant nivolumab and ipilimumab in lung cancer. Generated by immunoSEQ multiplex PCR, the TCRdb table keeps only in-frame clones and is missing some. The profile shows 9,500 to 10,000 clones, about 81% of them singletons. Sample: peripheral blood, taken before neoadjuvant nivolumab, alone or with ipilimumab. This sequence was found in an adult with non-small cell lung cancer.

The CDR3 is CASSGGTTGELFF. The CDR3, as DNA: TGTGCCAGTAGTGGGGGAACCACCGGGGAGCTGTTTTTT. The chain has TRBV19 and TRBJ2-2, with D perhaps given as TRBD1 or TRBD2 (5 bases each). The CDR3 has 13 amino acids. Germline CDR1 is LNHDA and CDR2 is SQIVND (reference sequence). Trimming removed 5 bases from V and 4 bases from J, with 8 bases in between.